Each of the 16 T cell receptor beta chains below was sequenced from the same sample in a study of T cell responses to AZD1222 COVID-19 vaccine. Clones were read by immunoSEQ multiplex PCR, and TCRdb kept only the in-frame ones, dropping some. This table has around 130,000 clones, roughly 90% appearing once. This specimen was peripheral blood, taken 28 days after the second AZD1222 dose. These receptors came from an adult who received the AZD1222 COVID-19 vaccine.

Comments on this clone: A junction end diverges from the germline sequence, so it may reflect a read error. The rearrangement links TRBV6-5 to TRBJ1-1, with a tentative D call TRBD1 (5 bases). The germline V gene has CDR1 MNHEY and CDR2 SVGAGI. The CDR3 loop spans 15 amino acids. DNA of the CDR3: TGTGCCGGCAGTTACCCTGGGGGGGGAGGAACTGAAGCTTTCTTT. Its translation is CAGSYPGGGGTEAFF.

V gene TRBV7-9 combines with J gene TRBJ1-3, with D hard to call. With 2 bases removed from V and 2 bases from J, the gap between germline ends came to 7 bases. Germline V gives CDR1 SEHNR, CDR2 FQNEAQ (reference sequence). This CDR3 contains 14 residues. CDR3 DNA sequence: TGTGCCAGCAGCTTAAACAGTCCTGGAAACACCATATATTTT. It codes for CASSLNSPGNTIYF.

DNA for the CDR3: TGCGCCAGCAGGGCGGAGGGGAAAGAGACCCAGTACTTC. It specifies CASRAEGKETQYF. The rearrangement uses TRBV10-2 and TRBJ2-5; a weak D match, TRBD2 (6 bases). Trimming took off 6 bases at V and 3 bases at J, with 11 bases between the two ends. The CDR3 is 13 residues long. CDR1 and CDR2 (germline): WSHSY, SAAADI.

The chain combines TRBV27 with TRBJ2-7, with 11 nucleotides matching TRBD2. Looked up from germline, CDR1 is MNHEY and CDR2 is SMNVEV (reference sequence). This CDR3 is built from 16 residues. Trimming at V came to 1 base and at J to 4 bases, leaving 6 bases not matched to a gene. The CDR3 DNA reads TGTGCCAGCAGTTTATGGGGGACTAGCGGAAGATACGAGCAGTACTTC. Its translation: CASSLWGTSGRYEQYF.

This clone was seen just once. The V and J genes are TRBV2 and TRBJ2-1, with TRBD2 identical over 8 bases. V lost 7 bases, J lost 10 bases, and 6 bases stayed unmatched. Germline values: CDR1 SNHLY, CDR2 FYNNEI. This CDR3 spans 12 amino acids. CDR3 residues: CASNPAGGEQFF. The CDR3 nucleotides read TGTGCCAGCAACCCGGCGGGGGGAGAGCAGTTCTTC. Together with reference TRBV2 and TRBJ2-1, the CDR3 gives the full variable domain: EPEVTQTPSHQVTQMGQEVILRCVPISNHLYFYWYRQILGQKVEFLVSFYNNEISEKSEIFDDQFSVERPDGSNFTLKIRSTKLEDSAMYFCASNPAGGEQFFGPGTRLTVL.

The gene calls are TRBV19 and TRBJ1-2, with D maybe TRBD1 (6 bases). V lost 6 bases and J lost 4, with 15 bases in between. CDR1 and CDR2 (germline): LNHDA, SQIVND (reference sequence). There are 14 residues in the CDR3. The CDR3 spells CASSLDSNSYGYTF. The CDR3 region has the DNA TGTGCCAGTAGCCTGGACAGTAACAGCTATGGCTACACCTTC.

This rearrangement joins TRBV5-1 to TRBJ1-5; D is uncertain. This CDR3 has 13 amino acids. V shed 0 bases and J shed 3 bases, with 4 bases lying between them. CDR1 and CDR2 from the germline V gene are SGHRS and YFSETQ. The DNA of the CDR3 is TGCGCCAGCAGCTTGGGGGTCAATCAGCCCCAGCATTTT. It yields the protein CASSLGVNQPQHF. Based on the CDR3 plus reference TRBV5-1 and TRBJ1-5, the full variable domain is KAGVTQTPRYLIKTRGQQVTLSCSPISGHRSVSWYQQTPGQGLQFLFEYFSETQRNKGNFPGRFSGRQFSNSRSEMNVSTLELGDSALYLCASSLGVNQPQHFGDGTRLSIL.

The rearrangement uses TRBV6-2 or TRBV6-3 and TRBJ2-1; no definite D call. The CDR3 sequence is 16 residues long. Trimming removed 3 bases at V and 0 bases at J, with 12 bases between. Germline V lookup: CDR1 MNHEY, CDR2 SVGEGT. The CDR3 DNA is TGTGCCAGCAGTTATCCGTATCTTAGCTCCTACAATGAGCAGTTCTTC. Protein product: CASSYPYLSSYNEQFF.

Turning to this clone: The same CDR3 can be traced to other DNA sequences in this sample. This rearrangement joins TRBV20-1 to TRBJ2-5; 8 bases map to TRBD2. Per germline, CDR1 DFQATT and CDR2 SNEGSKA (reference sequence). This CDR3 contains 12 residues. V trimming: 3 bases; J trimming: 5 bases; junction bases outside the gene matches: 2. The CDR3 DNA reads as TGCAGTGCTAGTTCGGGAGGGGAGACCCAGTACTTC. As protein: CSASSGGETQYF.

This clone was counted between two and nine times. The chain has TRBV4-3 and TRBJ2-7; 15 nucleotides match TRBD2. Unmatched junction bases numbered 9, after V lost 2 bases and J lost 1 base. The germline V gene has CDR1 LGHNA and CDR2 YSLEER. CDR3 length equals 19 residues. Here the CDR3 DNA reads TGCGCCAGCAGCCAATACCCCGGGACTAGCGGGGGGTCTTCCTACGAGCAGTACTTC. Translation: CASSQYPGTSGGSSYEQYF.

The chain is built from TRBV29-1 and TRBJ2-3; tentatively, D is TRBD1 (5 bases). Trimming took off 4 bases at V and 1 base at J, with 9 bases between the two ends. Germline CDR1 and CDR2: SQVTM and ANQGSEA. The CDR3 loop spans 13 amino acids. DNA for the CDR3: TGCAGCGTTGTTCAAGGGGGCACAGATACGCAGTATTTT. It specifies CSVVQGGTDTQYF.

This rearrangement joins TRBV11-2 to TRBJ2-5; D perhaps matches TRBD1 (5 bases). Germline V gene lookup returns CDR1 SGHAT and CDR2 FQNNGV. The V end lost 1 base, the J end lost 6 bases, and 12 bases lay between the germline ends. CDR3 length equals 14 residues. Here the CDR3 DNA reads TGTGCCAGCAGCTTAGGAGCAGGGATCAAGACCCAGTACTTC. Its translation is CASSLGAGIKTQYF.

The chain couples TRBV12-5 to TRBJ1-2; TRBD1 is a possible D gene (5 bases). Germline V gene sequence: CDR1 LGHNT, CDR2 FRNRAP. CDR3 length: 13 residues. Trimming took off 0 bases at V and 10 bases at J, with 12 bases between the two ends. CDR3 bases: TGTGCTAGTGGTTTGGTACCCGGGGGTGCCTACACCTTC. Translation gives CASGLVPGGAYTF.

The V call is TRBV4-1, the J call TRBJ1-6; 7 bases agree with TRBD1. Unmatched junction bases numbered 3, after V lost 0 bases and J lost 10 bases. Germline V gives CDR1 MGHRA, CDR2 YSYEKL. This CDR3 region has 14 residues. The DNA of the CDR3 is TGCGCCAGCAGCCAAGAAACAGGGGCCTCACCCCTCCACTTT. Translation gives CASSQETGASPLHF.

This chain links TRBV29-1 with TRBJ1-3; a weak D match, TRBD1 (5 bases). The CDR3 has 14 residues. Trimming shortened V by 3 bases and J by 1 base, and 10 bases separated the two germline ends. Germline CDR1 reads SQVTM; CDR2 reads ANQGSEA. In DNA form, the CDR3 reads TGCAGCGTTGAGGGGACCGAGTCTGGAAACACCATATATTTT. It codes for CSVEGTESGNTIYF.

V and J are TRBV19 and TRBJ2-1, with D possibly matching TRBD2 (6 bases). Germline V gene lookup returns CDR1 LNHDA and CDR2 SQIVND (reference sequence). There are 15 residues in the CDR3. With 5 bases removed from V and 6 bases from J, the gap between germline ends came to 17 bases. The DNA for the CDR3 is TGTGCCAGTAGTCGACGGGAGATTGGGGGCAATGAGCAGTTCTTC. Protein: CASSRREIGGNEQFF.